This T cell receptor (beta chain) is from a study of T cell responses to AZD1222 COVID-19 vaccine. Overall study results and limits: Unmutated regions of variants are reportedly targeted by nearly half of spike-specific TCRs. After the peak T cell response, and only then, were repertoires sampled.

Worth noting for this clone: What it binds is unknown.

Deletions cut 3 bases from V and 1 base from J, with 9 bases between. CDR1 is MNHEY and CDR2 is SVGAGI in the germline V gene. There are 14 residues in the CDR3. Clones were sequenced by immunoSEQ multiplex PCR, and TCRdb holds only the in-frame ones, with some missing. The sample yields approximately 130,000 clones, roughly 90% seen once. This sequence was found in an adult who received the AZD1222 COVID-19 vaccine. This material consisted of peripheral blood, taken 28 days after the second AZD1222 dose. This rearrangement joins TRBV6-5 to TRBJ1-1; D gene unclear. In DNA form, the CDR3 reads TGTGCCAGCAGTTATTACCACAGGAACACTGAAGCTTTCTTT. Translation: CASSYYHRNTEAFF.